This T cell receptor (beta chain) was captured by sequencing in a study of blood T cell repertoires in COVID-19. J was trimmed by 2 bases and V by 5 bases; bases with no gene match: 6. The CDR3 is made up of 15 amino acids. Germline assignment: CDR1 SGHAT and CDR2 FQNNGV. TCRdb keeps only in-frame clones here, not all; method: immunoSEQ multiplex PCR. The sample lists around 260,000 clones, just over 85% seen once, with under 3.5% in the top ten. Sequenced material: peripheral blood. V and J are TRBV11-2 and TRBJ2-3; 8 nucleotides agree with TRBD1. The clonotype was recovered from a woman aged 25 to 45 with active or convalescent COVID-19. The CDR3 bases are TGTGCCAGCAGCCTGAACAGGGGGATCACAGATACGCAGTATTTT. Protein: CASSLNRGITDTQYF.